This record looks at one T cell receptor beta chain sequence and its context. Its antigen is not known. Other DNA sequences within the sample encode an identical CDR3. This record comes from a study of cytomegalovirus exposure and HLA in healthy donors. Whole-study results and caveats: Sequencing artifact likely explains a cluster of highly shared sequence variants. Further analysis was carried out later, and it showed several of the most significant clusters appearing linked to common viral pathogens.

60 Vbeta and 13 Jbeta primers were used in PCR. The method was immunoSEQ multiplex PCR; TCRdb's version includes in-frame clones alone and lacks a portion of them. In the table there are a few hundred thousand clones, roughly 80% of which are singletons. The source is a man between 25 and 39 years old in good health and CMV-seronegative. The specimen sequenced was PBMCs.

In DNA, the CDR3 is TGTGCCAGCAGCCAAAACAGGGTTCAGTCACCCCTCCACTTT. This codes for CASSQNRVQSPLHF. V usage is TRBV6-5 and J usage is TRBJ1-6; D may be TRBD1 (6 bases). This CDR3 region has 14 residues. Between the trimmed V and J ends, which lost 6 bases and 10 bases, there was a span of 16 bases. The germline V gene encodes CDR1 MNHEY and CDR2 SVGAGI.